This entry lists 21 T cell receptor beta chains sequenced from one sample in a study of early T cells in non-severe SARS-CoV-2 infection. MiXCR, applied by TCRdb to the 5' RACE reads, yields one record per CDR3 protein. The sample consists of tens of thousands of distinct CDR3 sequences, about 12% of them appearing once. Sequenced: whole blood. The receptors were gathered from an adult who was a healthcare worker with PCR-confirmed SARS-CoV-2 infection or an uninfected control (not recorded which).

The chain recombines TRBV2 with TRBJ2-7, with D tentatively TRBD1 or TRBD2 (5 bases each). The V and J ends lost 5 bases and 4 bases respectively, with 12 bases between them. CDR1 and CDR2 from the germline V gene are SNHLY and FYNNEI. The CDR3 loop spans 13 amino acids. The CDR3 region is CASSRDALYEQYF. Here the CDR3 DNA reads TGTGCCAGCAGTCGGGACGCCCTGTACGAGCAGTACTTC.

The genes are TRBV12-3 or TRBV12-4 and TRBJ2-5, with no clear D. The CDR3 contains 13 residues. V shed 3 bases and J shed 5 bases, with 10 bases lying between them. CDR3 DNA sequence: TGTGCCAGCAGTTTGACAAGGGTCGAGACCCAGTACTTC. It translates to CASSLTRVETQYF.

This clonotype was detected ten times or more. The chain employs TRBV28 and TRBJ2-4; 7 nucleotides align to TRBD2. Germline V lookup: CDR1 MDHEN, CDR2 SYDVKM. CDR3 size: 17 residues. The V and J ends lost 4 bases and 0 bases, in that order; junction bases with no gene match: 9. In nucleotides, the CDR3 is TGTGCCAGCAGTTACTCGGGGGGTGGATTAGCCAAAAACATTCAGTACTTC. Residues: CASSYSGGGLAKNIQYF.

This clonotype was detected a few times. This chain joins TRBV29-1 and TRBJ2-1; D call uncertain. Trimming removed 4 bases from V and 0 bases from J, with 7 bases in between. The germline CDR1 and CDR2 sequences are SQVTM and ANQGSEA. The CDR3 sequence is 13 residues long. This CDR3 is CSVVVVSYNEQFF. The CDR3 DNA reads as TGCAGCGTTGTCGTTGTCTCCTACAATGAGCAGTTCTTC.

The chain is built from TRBV29-1 and TRBJ2-7, with 9 bases identical to TRBD1. The CDR3 totals 14 residues. Germline V CDR1 and CDR2: SQVTM, ANQGSEA. V lost 1 base, J lost 4 bases, and 5 bases stayed unmatched. In nucleotides, the CDR3 is TGCAGCGTTGAAGCACAGGGGGCTGGTTACGAGCAGTACTTC. Its protein product is CSVEAQGAGYEQYF.

In its sample, this clonotype was seen a few times. This sequence joins TRBV4-2 and TRBJ2-7; TRBD1 agrees at 9 bases. CDR3 size: 17 residues. V lost 8 bases to trimming and J lost 2 bases; unmatched junction nucleotides: 16. The germline CDR1 and CDR2 sequences are LGHNA and YNFKEQ. The CDR3 is CASALTATGTGPYEQYF. DNA for the CDR3: TGTGCCAGCGCGCTAACCGCTACCGGGACAGGGCCCTACGAGCAGTACTTC.

This clonotype was counted at least ten times. The chain recombines TRBV29-1 with TRBJ1-1; no clear D gene. The CDR3 covers 12 residues. Germline V CDR1 and CDR2: SQVTM, ANQGSEA. V lost 4 bases to trimming and J lost 0 bases, with 6 bases between them. CDR3 protein: CSVVVVNTEAFF. CDR3 in DNA: TGCAGCGTTGTGGTGGTGAACACTGAAGCTTTCTTT.

The V and J genes are TRBV12-3 or TRBV12-4 and TRBJ2-7; a possible D gene is TRBD2 (6 bases). The CDR3 is 11 amino acids. The V end lost 6 bases, the J end lost 4 bases, and 7 bases lay between the germline ends. The CDR3 here is CASRDYYEQYF. The CDR3 DNA reads as TGTGCCAGCAGGGACTATTACGAGCAGTACTTC.

This clonotype has only a few counts. The chain recombines TRBV28 with TRBJ1-1, with 8 bases matching TRBD1. Germline assignment: CDR1 MDHEN and CDR2 SYDVKM. This CDR3 spans 12 amino acids. V gave up 6 bases and J gave up 8 bases; unmatched junction bases: 5. CDR3 sequence (DNA): TGTGCCAGCAGGTACCGGGACAGGGAAGCTTTCTTT. Its protein product is CASRYRDREAFF.

Turning to this clonotype: One end of the junction does not line up with germline, which may come from a read error. This sequence joins TRBV5-1 and TRBJ2-1; D remains unclear. The germline CDR1 and CDR2 sequences are SGHRS and YFSETQ. The CDR3 is 14 amino acids. The CDR3 DNA reads as TGCGCCAGCAGCTTGGCCAACGGCCACAATGAGCTGTTCTTC. Its translation: CASSLANGHNELFF.

This clonotype appeared many times. The V and J genes are TRBV6-1 and TRBJ2-6; perhaps TRBD1 as D (6 bases). Germline CDR1 and CDR2: MNHNS and SASEGT. V was pared by 7 bases and J by 0 bases, with 19 bases between. CDR3 length: 18 residues. The CDR3: CASILHRDTISGANVLTF. The CDR3 DNA sequence: TGTGCCAGCATCTTGCACCGGGACACTATCTCTGGGGCCAACGTCCTGACTTTC.

This clonotype was detected ten times or more. For the CDR3, the DNA is TGTGCCAGCAGCTTAAGGTTGGGGACAGGGGAGACCCAGTACTTC. Translation: CASSLRLGTGETQYF. The V call is TRBV7-8, the J call TRBJ2-5; 9 bases are a match to TRBD1. V shed 2 bases and J 5 bases; nucleotides not matched to a gene: 6. Germline assignment: CDR1 SGHVS and CDR2 FQNEAQ. The CDR3 length is 15 residues. Full variable domain (rest looked up from reference TRBV7-8 and TRBJ2-5): GAGVSQSPRYKVAKRGQDVALRCDPISGHVSLFWYQQALGQGPEFLTYFQNEAQLDKSGLPSDRFFAERPEGSVSTLKIQRTQQEDSAVYLCASSLRLGTGETQYFGPGTRLLVL.

The V and J genes are TRBV20-1 and TRBJ2-1; TRBD1 matches at 11 bases. This CDR3 has 15 amino acids. Germline V CDR1 and CDR2: DFQATT, SNEGSKA (reference sequence). Trimming took 5 bases from V and 3 from J; bases not matched to a gene: 6. In nucleotides, the CDR3 is TGCAGTGCTCCCCGGGACAGGGGGGTCTACAATGAGCAGTTCTTC. Encoded protein: CSAPRDRGVYNEQFF.

V is TRBV29-1 and J is TRBJ1-1; D gene ambiguous. The CDR3 is made up of 13 amino acids. Germline V lookup: CDR1 SQVTM, CDR2 ANQGSEA. V was shortened by 4 bases and J by 3 bases, with 12 bases between the two germline ends. Here the CDR3 reads CSVAGSLYTEAFF. Written as DNA, the CDR3 is TGCAGCGTTGCCGGCAGCCTTTACACTGAAGCTTTCTTT.

The rearrangement links TRBV24-1 to TRBJ1-1; 7 bases are a match to TRBD1. This CDR3 is built from 14 residues. The trim removed 4 bases at V and 8 bases at J, leaving 9 bases unmatched. Germline loops: CDR1 KGHDR, CDR2 SFDVKD. The chain's CDR3 is CATSDRDSGREAFF. CDR3 DNA: TGTGCCACCAGTGACCGGGACAGCGGGAGGGAAGCTTTCTTT.

This clonotype was seen a few times. In nucleotides, the CDR3 is TGTGCCAGCAGCCCTAGCACCCTGATGAACACCGGGGAGCTGTTTTTT. It is translated as CASSPSTLMNTGELFF. The chain uses TRBV7-8 and TRBJ2-2; D is perhaps TRBD2 (5 bases). Trimming pared 5 bases from V and 1 base from J, leaving 14 bases between. The CDR3 covers 16 residues. Germline V lookup: CDR1 SGHVS, CDR2 FQNEAQ. The full variable domain, rest sourced from reference TRBV7-8 and TRBJ2-2, is GAGVSQSPRYKVAKRGQDVALRCDPISGHVSLFWYQQALGQGPEFLTYFQNEAQLDKSGLPSDRFFAERPEGSVSTLKIQRTQQEDSAVYLCASSPSTLMNTGELFFGEGSRLTVL.

This rearrangement joins TRBV7-6 to TRBJ2-2; D tentatively fits TRBD1 or TRBD2 (5 bases each). Germline V gene data show CDR1 as SGHVS and CDR2 as FNYEAQ. With 5 bases removed from V and 7 bases from J, the gap between germline ends came to 17 bases. This CDR3 contains 15 residues. The CDR3 sequence: CASSPQGALGGELFF. CDR3 nucleotide sequence: TGTGCCAGCAGCCCGCAGGGAGCCCTCGGCGGGGAGCTGTTTTTT. The complete variable domain, with remaining parts taken from reference TRBV7-6 and TRBJ2-2, reads GAGVSQSPRYKVTKRGQDVALRCDPISGHVSLYWYRQALGQGPEFLTYFNYEAQQDKSGLPNDRFSAERPEGSISTLTIQRTEQRDSAMYRCASSPQGALGGELFFGEGSRLTVL.

V gene TRBV20-1 combines with J gene TRBJ2-1, with TRBD2 matching over 10 bases. This CDR3 comprises 14 residues. Germline CDR1 and CDR2: DFQATT and SNEGSKA (reference sequence). Trimming removed 5 bases from V and 7 bases from J; junction bases left unmatched: 8. The CDR3 loop is CSAGAGGPGNEQFF. CDR3 sequence (DNA): TGCAGTGCTGGAGCGGGAGGGCCGGGGAATGAGCAGTTCTTC.

This clonotype was found a few times. The gene calls are TRBV27 and TRBJ2-4; no clear D gene. V dropped 6 bases and J dropped 0 bases, with 9 bases sitting between them. This CDR3 contains 14 residues. From germline, CDR1 is MNHEY and CDR2 SMNVEV (reference sequence). This CDR3 is CASSTSLAKNIQYF. CDR3 DNA sequence: TGTGCCAGCAGCACGTCTTTAGCCAAAAACATTCAGTACTTC.

The sample holds many counts of this clonotype. V usage is TRBV24-1 and J usage is TRBJ2-7, with 8 bases lining up with TRBD2. After removal of 2 bases from V and 3 bases from J, the junction contained 5 bases not matched to a gene. The CDR3 is 15 amino acids. Germline CDR1 reads KGHDR; CDR2 reads SFDVKD. The CDR3 protein is CATSDSAGGRYEQYF. CDR3 sequence (DNA): TGTGCCACCAGTGATTCCGCGGGAGGTCGCTACGAGCAGTACTTC.

V usage is TRBV28 and J usage is TRBJ2-7; 7 bases agree with TRBD1. Germline CDR1 MDHEN, CDR2 SYDVKM. The CDR3 is 14 residues long. J was trimmed by 3 bases and V by 7 bases; bases with no gene match: 9. The CDR3 region is CASTQQGQSYEQYF. CDR3 DNA: TGTGCCAGCACCCAACAGGGGCAAAGCTACGAGCAGTACTTC.